This T cell receptor beta chain is drawn from a study of graft-versus-host responses after intestinal transplantation. Study details: All recipients were transplanted with multivisceral, liver-intestinal, or isolated intestinal grafts. Every recipient had anti-thymocyte globulin induction and approximately 3 years of tacrolimus plus steroids.

Study-level points and caveats: GvH clone levels peaked in circulation, and this peak was associated with early post-transplant HvG declines.

This CDR3 has 13 amino acids. The V and J ends lost 9 bases and 7 bases, in that order; junction bases with no gene match: 7. Germline V gene lookup returns CDR1 MNHEY and CDR2 SMNVEV (reference sequence). TCRdb's copy holds only in-frame clones and misses some; the assay was immunoSEQ multiplex PCR. The sample contains around 97,000 clones, roughly nine tenths of which appear only once. Points on this clone: The antigen is not known.

This sequence was found in a human donor who was the organ donor for an intestinal transplant. The sample consisted of unstimulated CD4+ T cells sorted from spleen or lymph node cells, taken before transplant. This chain links TRBV27 with TRBJ2-1; 9 nucleotides match TRBD1. DNA for the CDR3: TGTGCCAGTTTAACACAGGGGGCGAATGAGCAGTTCTTC. Amino acid sequence: CASLTQGANEQFF.